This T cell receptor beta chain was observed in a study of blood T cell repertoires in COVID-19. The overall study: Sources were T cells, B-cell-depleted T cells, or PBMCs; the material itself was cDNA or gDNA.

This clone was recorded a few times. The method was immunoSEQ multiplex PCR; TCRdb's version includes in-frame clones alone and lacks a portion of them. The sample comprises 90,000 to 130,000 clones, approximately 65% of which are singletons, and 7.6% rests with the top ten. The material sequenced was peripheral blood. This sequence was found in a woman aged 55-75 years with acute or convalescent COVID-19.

The CDR3 spells CASSLGLPGTGELFF. CDR3 bases: TGTGCCAGCAGCCTCGGACTGCCGGGCACCGGGGAGCTGTTTTTT. V gene TRBV3-1 (or the pseudogene TRBV3-2) combines with J gene TRBJ2-2; tentative D call: TRBD2 (5 bases). The germline V gene encodes CDR1 LGHDT and CDR2 YNNKEL (reference sequence). This CDR3 has 15 amino acids. V was clipped by 4 bases and J by 4 bases, with 13 bases between them.